The TCR beta chain described here comes from a study of OX40 agonist ivuxolimab in advanced cancers. About the study: Of mixed ages from about 20 to 90 and averaging 60 years, the group was roughly 85% male.

The CDR3 has 14 amino acids. Trimming shortened V by 0 bases and J by 3 bases, and 9 bases separated the two germline ends. Germline assignment: CDR1 GTSNPN and CDR2 SVGIG (reference sequence). With respect to this clone: Its antigen is still unknown.

Study conclusions and caveats: In general, CD8+ T cells held more expanded clones than CD4+ did, on average. The study found among the lowest clonal expansion in partial responders at 0.1-3.0 mg/kg.

The data were produced by immunoSEQ multiplex PCR, yet TCRdb's version contains in-frame clones alone and is incomplete. Of around 50,000 clones in the sample, roughly nine tenths were seen once. The sequencing here drew on CD4+ or CD8+ T cells sorted from blood, taken in a trial of the OX40 agonist ivuxolimab. The clonotype was recovered from an adult with an advanced solid tumor such as melanoma, head and neck, liver or kidney cancer. The V gene is TRBV30, the J gene TRBJ1-5; weak D call: TRBD1 (5 bases). CDR3 sequence (DNA): TGTGCCTGGAGTGTATCGACAGACAATCAGCCCCAGCATTTT. It translates to CAWSVSTDNQPQHF.